This T cell receptor beta chain was identified during a study of shared clonotypes between healthy human individuals. Study overall: Three plates were used per donor for CD4 naive, three for CD4 memory, two for CD8 naive and one for CD8 memory.

Looked up from germline, CDR1 is WSHSY and CDR2 is SAAADI. This CDR3 contains 13 residues. The V end lost 4 bases, the J end lost 2 bases, and 8 bases lay between the germline ends. This clone was seen a handful of times. Its antigen is still unknown. Study-level points and caveats: Only a few donors were included, so the genetic and exposure-history diversity represented was limited. Naive CD4 clonotypes overlapped across a handful of donors at roughly 5.1%.

It was at deep level that the assay was run. Sequencing used immunoSEQ multiplex PCR; TCRdb keeps in-frame clones, though not all of them. The sample holds about 710,000 clones; approximately 73% are singletons and the top ten take 1.5% to 2%. The sequence was collected from a woman aged 25 to 39 in good health. The sequenced sample was memory CD4+ T cells sorted from blood. Subset described: CD45RA-negative fraction. The chain carries TRBV10-2 and TRBJ1-1, with TRBD1 as a possible D gene (6 bases). The CDR3 sequence is CASSVGGNTEAFF. The CDR3 coding sequence is TGCGCCAGCAGTGTGGGGGGCAACACTGAAGCTTTCTTT.